This T cell receptor beta chain was obtained from a study of T cells in Graves' hyperthyroidism and ophthalmopathy. Overall study results and limits: Among thyroid clonotypes expanded above 0.001, most also appeared in blood.

In regard to this clonotype: The antigen remains undetermined.

Amplification targeted TCR beta CDR3 regions from RNA transcripts. HTBI primers drove first-round RT-PCR of the TCR CDR3. TCRdb re-derived calls from the multiplex PCR reads in MiXCR, one entry per CDR3 protein. The data hold roughly 360,000 distinct CDR3 sequences, with roughly 14% observed a single time. This CDR3 has 14 amino acids. Germline-derived CDR1 and CDR2 are LNHDA and SQIVND (reference sequence). V was shortened by 3 bases and J by 2 bases, with 9 bases between the two germline ends. The clonotype was recovered from a man aged 25 to 45 with Graves' hyperthyroidism that later progressed to Graves' ophthalmopathy. The V gene is TRBV19, the J gene TRBJ2-3; the D gene could be TRBD1 or TRBD2 (5 bases each). The sample comprised blood. CDR3 sequence: CASSMGPFTDTQYF. CDR3 DNA: TGTGCCAGTAGTATGGGACCATTCACAGATACGCAGTATTTT.